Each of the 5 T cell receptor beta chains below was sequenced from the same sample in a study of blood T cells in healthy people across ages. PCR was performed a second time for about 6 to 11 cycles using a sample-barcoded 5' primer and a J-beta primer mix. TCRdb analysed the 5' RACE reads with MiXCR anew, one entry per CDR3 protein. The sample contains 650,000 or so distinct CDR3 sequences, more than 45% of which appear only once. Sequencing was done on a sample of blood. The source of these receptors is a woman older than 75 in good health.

The CDR3 region is CASSESGTDDYEQYF. In nucleotides, the CDR3 is TGTGCCAGCAGCGAATCTGGGACAGATGATTACGAGCAGTACTTC. V gene TRBV6-1 combines with J gene TRBJ2-5; 7 nucleotides agree with TRBD1. The DNA end is a closer match to TRBJ2-7, so the J assignment may be wrong. The CDR3 sequence is 15 residues long. Germline assignment: CDR1 MNHNS and CDR2 SASEGT.

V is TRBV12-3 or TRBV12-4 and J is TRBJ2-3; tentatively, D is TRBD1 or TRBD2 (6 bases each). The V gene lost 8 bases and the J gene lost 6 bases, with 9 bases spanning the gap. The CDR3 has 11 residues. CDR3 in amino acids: CASGGGDTQYF. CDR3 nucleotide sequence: TGTGCCAGCGGAGGGGGGGATACGCAGTATTTT.

The CDR3, as DNA: TGTGCCATCAGTCTTAGCTCCACAAACCCCGACGATGCGCCGTATTTT. This encodes CAISLSSTNPDDAPYF. The genes are TRBV10-3 and TRBJ2-3; D call uncertain. The CDR3 runs to 16 residues. V was trimmed by 5 bases and J by 14 bases, leaving 29 bases between them. Germline CDR1 reads ENHRY; CDR2 reads SYGVKD.

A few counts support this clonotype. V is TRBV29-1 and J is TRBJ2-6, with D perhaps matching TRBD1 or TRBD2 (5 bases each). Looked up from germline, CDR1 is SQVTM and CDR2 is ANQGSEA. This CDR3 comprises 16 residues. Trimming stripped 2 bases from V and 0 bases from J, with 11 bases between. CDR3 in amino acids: CSVETGRGSGANVLTF. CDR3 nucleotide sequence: TGCAGCGTTGAAACGGGACGGGGCTCTGGGGCCAACGTCCTGACTTTC.

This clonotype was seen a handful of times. The CDR3 sequence: CAWARTENYGYTF. The CDR3 region has the DNA TGTGCCTGGGCGCGGACAGAGAACTATGGCTACACCTTC. The chain employs TRBV30 and TRBJ1-2; a weak D match, TRBD1 (6 bases). CDR1 GTSNPN and CDR2 SVGIG come from the germline V gene (reference sequence). The length of the CDR3 is 13 residues. V lost 5 bases to trimming and J lost 2 bases, with 12 bases between them.